Listed here are 16 T cell receptor beta chains from one sample, sequenced in a study of blood T cells in healthy people across ages. Alongside a J-beta primer mix, a sample-barcoded 5' primer served in a second PCR lasting 7 to 11 cycles. TCRdb itself ran the 5' RACE reads through MiXCR, one entry per CDR3 protein. The table has 800,000 or so distinct CDR3 sequences, 20% to 25% seen once. This sample also belongs to another study, concerning T cells of mothers and their children.

The sample taken for sequencing was blood. Every receptor here comes from a boy between 10 and 17 years old in good health.

A word on this clonotype: One end of the junction is discordant with germline, which a read error may explain. J is TRBJ1-1 and V is TRBV5-4; D gene uncertain. The germline V gene has CDR1 SGHNT and CDR2 YYREEE (reference sequence). The CDR3 is made up of 15 amino acids. The CDR3 sequence: CAGSFDTVMNTEAFF. Written as DNA, the CDR3 is TGTGCCGGCAGCTTCGATACAGTCATGAACACTGAAGCTTTCTTT.

The rearrangement links TRBV29-1 to TRBJ2-7; D not certain. Trimming left V 3 bases short and J 6 bases short, with 30 bases between. This CDR3 is built from 18 residues. Germline loops: CDR1 SQVTM, CDR2 ANQGSEA. The CDR3 coding sequence is TGCAGCGTTGATGTTGGTGAAGGGAATCGTCTGAGGACGAGCGAGCAGTACTTC. It is translated as CSVDVGEGNRLRTSEQYF.

This clonotype has only a few counts. The chain recombines TRBV5-4 with TRBJ1-1; a possible D gene is TRBD1 (6 bases). The germline V gene encodes CDR1 SGHNT and CDR2 YYREEE (reference sequence). The ends were cut back, 3 bases at V and 0 bases at J, with 9 bases in the middle. The CDR3 runs 14 residues. The CDR3 nucleotides read TGTGCCAGCAGCTGGGGACATCTGAACACTGAAGCTTTCTTT. Protein sequence: CASSWGHLNTEAFF.

The chain joins TRBV5-6 to TRBJ1-4; D is ambiguous. Germline CDR1 and CDR2: SGHDT and YYEEEE. The CDR3 extends over 14 amino acids. The germline V and J ends were trimmed by 0 bases and 8 bases, with 11 bases remaining between them. The CDR3 DNA is TGTGCCAGCAGCTTGGGGTCGGCGGTGGAAAAACTGTTTTTT. Encoded protein: CASSLGSAVEKLFF.

The chain links TRBV6-5 to TRBJ2-4; possibly TRBD1 or TRBD2 for D (5 bases each). In germline, CDR1 is MNHEY, CDR2 SVGAGI. The CDR3 contains 17 residues. V gave up 2 bases and J gave up 3 bases, with 17 bases separating them. The CDR3 loop reads CASSYARDHRVKNIQYF. The CDR3 DNA reads TGTGCCAGCAGTTACGCCAGGGACCATCGGGTCAAAAACATTCAGTACTTC.

This clonotype was found a few times. This chain connects TRBV2 to TRBJ2-5; unclear D gene. The germline V and J ends were trimmed by 1 base and 6 bases, with 12 bases remaining between them. The CDR3 is 14 amino acids. From germline, CDR1 is SNHLY and CDR2 FYNNEI. DNA of the CDR3: TGTGCCAGCAGTGAAGAGTCCAGGTTGAAGACCCAGTACTTC. Protein sequence: CASSEESRLKTQYF.

The sample holds a few counts of this clonotype. The chain has TRBV12-3 or TRBV12-4 and TRBJ2-1, with a possible D match to TRBD2 (7 bases). V was pared by 8 bases and J by 7 bases, with 21 bases between. The CDR3 totals 15 residues. CDR3 amino acids: CASAGTWGGGNEQFF. DNA of the CDR3: TGTGCCAGCGCCGGCACATGGGGGGGCGGAAATGAGCAGTTCTTC.

This clonotype was counted between two and nine times. V usage is TRBV7-9 and J usage is TRBJ2-5; D is ambiguous. The J call is doubtful: the DNA matches TRBJ2-7 better. The CDR3 spans 13 residues. The V gene's germline CDR1 is SEHNR and CDR2 FQNEAQ (reference sequence). Here the CDR3 DNA reads TGTGCCAGCAGCTCGCGAGAACGCTACGAGCAGTACTTC. Encoded protein: CASSSRERYEQYF.

This clonotype showed up just a few times. The gene calls are TRBV6-5 and TRBJ2-7, with 10 bases identical to TRBD2. CDR3 length equals 15 residues. The V and J ends lost 6 bases and 2 bases, in that order; junction bases with no gene match: 7. Per germline, CDR1 MNHEY and CDR2 SVGAGI. The DNA for the CDR3 is TGTGCCAGCAGCTTTAGCGGGAGGCCTACCTACGAGCAGTACTTC. It translates to CASSFSGRPTYEQYF.

The chain employs TRBV28 and TRBJ1-1, with 8 nucleotides matching TRBD1. The V and J ends lost 6 bases and 4 bases, in that order; junction bases with no gene match: 7. The CDR3 runs to 14 residues. Germline V gene sequence: CDR1 MDHEN, CDR2 SYDVKM. Written as DNA, the CDR3 is TGTGCCAGCAGCTACAGGGGGAGGGGCACTGAAGCTTTCTTT. This encodes CASSYRGRGTEAFF.

V and J are TRBV27 and TRBJ1-1; 7 bases map to TRBD1. J was trimmed by 6 bases and V by 2 bases; bases with no gene match: 6. The CDR3 has 14 residues. The germline V gene has CDR1 MNHEY and CDR2 SMNVEV (reference sequence). The CDR3 DNA sequence: TGTGCCAGCAGTTTAATAACAGGGGCCGCTGAAGCTTTCTTT. It codes for CASSLITGAAEAFF.

This clonotype came up a few times. J is TRBJ1-4 and V is TRBV6-6; D is uncertain. CDR3 length: 10 residues. CDR1 MNHNY and CDR2 SVGAGI come from the germline V gene (reference sequence). V was clipped by 6 bases and J by 6 bases, with 2 bases between them. CDR3 DNA: TGTGCCAGCAGGGATGAAAAACTGTTTTTT. Translating it yields CASRDEKLFF.

V is TRBV6-5 and J is TRBJ2-5; D call uncertain. This CDR3 is built from 14 residues. The V and J ends lost 1 base and 2 bases respectively, with 8 bases between them. The germline V gene encodes CDR1 MNHEY and CDR2 SVGAGI. In DNA form, the CDR3 reads TGTGCCAGCAGTTACTTGAGCCTACAAGAGACCCAGTACTTC. Translating gives CASSYLSLQETQYF.

The chain combines TRBV5-1 with TRBJ1-2, with D maybe TRBD1 (5 bases). The CDR3 runs to 12 residues. Looked up from germline, CDR1 is SGHRS and CDR2 is YFSETQ. Trimming left V 1 base short and J 7 bases short, with 8 bases between. Here the CDR3 DNA reads TGCGCCAGCAGCTTGTCCGGGGCTGGCTACACCTTC. Translation gives CASSLSGAGYTF.

The rearrangement joins TRBV6-5 to TRBJ2-5, with D perhaps matching TRBD1 (5 bases). This CDR3 comprises 15 residues. Trimming stripped 0 bases from V and 2 bases from J, with 10 bases between. Germline V CDR1 and CDR2: MNHEY, SVGAGI. CDR3 loop: CASSYSLQDQETQYF. CDR3 sequence (DNA): TGTGCCAGCAGTTACTCCTTACAGGATCAAGAGACCCAGTACTTC.

This clonotype turned up a few times. The V gene is TRBV9, the J gene TRBJ2-5; no clear D gene. Germline-derived CDR1 and CDR2 are SGDLS and YYNGEE. The CDR3 spans 13 residues. Between the trimmed V and J ends, which lost 0 bases and 5 bases, there was a span of 8 bases. CDR3 protein: CASSVGDGETQYF. In DNA form, the CDR3 reads TGTGCCAGCAGCGTAGGCGACGGGGAGACCCAGTACTTC.